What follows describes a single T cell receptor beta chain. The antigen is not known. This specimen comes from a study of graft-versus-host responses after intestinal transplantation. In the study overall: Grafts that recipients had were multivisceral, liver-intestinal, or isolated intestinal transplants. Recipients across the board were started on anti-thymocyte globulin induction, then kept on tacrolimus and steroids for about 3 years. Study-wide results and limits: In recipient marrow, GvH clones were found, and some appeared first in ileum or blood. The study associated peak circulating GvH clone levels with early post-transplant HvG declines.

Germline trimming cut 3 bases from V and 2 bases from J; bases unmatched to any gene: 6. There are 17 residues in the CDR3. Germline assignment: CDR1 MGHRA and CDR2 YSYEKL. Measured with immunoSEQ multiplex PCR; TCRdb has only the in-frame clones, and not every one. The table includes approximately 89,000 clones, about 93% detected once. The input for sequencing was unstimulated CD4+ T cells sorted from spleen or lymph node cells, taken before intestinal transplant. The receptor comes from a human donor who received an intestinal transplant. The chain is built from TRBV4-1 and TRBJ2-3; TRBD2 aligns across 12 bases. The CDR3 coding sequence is TGCGCCAGCAGCCAGGAGACTAGCGGGAGCTTCACAGATACGCAGTATTTT. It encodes CASSQETSGSFTDTQYF.